The rows below give T cell receptor beta chains drawn from one sample of a study of vaccination and CD4 T cells after COVID-19. MiXCR, run by TCRdb on the PCR reads, gives a single entry per CDR3 protein. This table holds fewer than 20,000 distinct CDR3 sequences, approximately 72% found once. No antigen is known for these receptors. The specimen was CD4+ T cells from blood, cultured in vitro, collected after SARS-CoV-2 vaccination. These TCRs come from a human donor who received a COVID-19 vaccine. CDR3s include the opening cysteine and the closing phenylalanine or tryptophan. D genes are given only for firm matches. Clone sizes are given selectively: once, few, many, or a class where the clone is expanded.

v_gene,abundance,j_gene,d_gene,CDR3aa,CDR3nt
TRBV7-9,.,TRBJ2-2,TRBD1,CASSSQGGNTGELFF,TGTGCCAGCAGCTCACAGGGGGGGAACACCGGGGAGCTGTTTTTT
TRBV15,.,TRBJ2-2,.,CATSRRDIRGTGELFF,TGTGCCACCAGCAGGCGGGACATACGAGGCACCGGGGAGCTGTTTTTT
TRBV12-3/TRBV12-4,.,TRBJ1-2,.,CASSARDRDYGYTF,TGTGCCAGCAGTGCCAGGGATCGCGACTATGGCTACACCTTC
TRBV20-1,.,TRBJ1-6,.,CSTKGPGWFNSPLHF,TGCAGTACCAAAGGACCGGGATGGTTTAATTCACCCCTCCACTTT
TRBV6-2/TRBV6-3,.,TRBJ2-7,.,CASSKDRSSYEQYF,TGTGCCAGCAGTAAGGACAGAAGCTCCTACGAGCAGTACTTC
TRBV2,few,TRBJ1-1,.,CASSDTPEAFF,TGTGCCAGCAGTGACACCCCTGAAGCTTTCTTT
TRBV6-1,few,TRBJ1-5,.,CASSENQPQHF,TGTGCCAGCAGTGAGAATCAGCCCCAGCATTTT
TRBV24-1,.,TRBJ1-2,TRBD1,CATSDSRTGGGYTF,TGTGCCACCAGTGATTCCCGGACAGGTGGTGGCTACACCTTC
TRBV12-3/TRBV12-4,.,TRBJ2-7,TRBD1,CASSPGTGPYEQYF,TGTGCCAGCAGCCCCGGGACAGGCCCCTACGAGCAGTACTTC
TRBV20-1,few,TRBJ1-2,.,CSASLPSNYGYTF,TGCAGTGCTAGCCTCCCGTCCAACTATGGCTACACCTTC